Below, 4 T cell receptor beta chains from the same sample are listed, as sequenced in a study of blood T cell repertoires in COVID-19 (dated by TCRdb to about 2020). Library generation was performed with the immunoSEQ multiplex PCR assay. TCRdb limited this immuneACCESS table to in-frame rearrangements with V and J called. A share of clones is missing; checked studies link under half to unresolved V genes, and the rest is unexplained. This sample lists roughly 20,000 clones; approximately 88% were detected once. The ten most abundant clones make up about 8.6% of the sample. Sequenced sample: peripheral blood. The receptors originated from a human donor in a cohort sampled during active COVID-19. The donor label of this sample is uncertain.

The V and J genes are TRBV6-2 or TRBV6-3 and TRBJ1-6; D is unclear. V was cut by 6 bases and J by 9 bases, with 12 bases left in between. Germline CDR1 and CDR2: MNHEY and SVGEGT. CDR3 length: 13 residues. This CDR3 is CASSRQGGSPLHF. In nucleotides, the CDR3 is TGTGCCAGCAGCCGTCAAGGAGGTTCACCCCTCCACTTT.

This rearrangement joins TRBV6-1 to TRBJ1-2; TRBD1 matches 7 bases. Trimming removed 2 bases from V and 0 bases from J; junction bases left unmatched: 3. CDR3 size: 15 residues. Germline-derived CDR1 and CDR2 are MNHNS and SASEGT. CDR3 in DNA: TGTGCCAGCAGTGAACAAGGGGGCTCTAACTATGGCTACACCTTC. This encodes CASSEQGGSNYGYTF.

In its sample, this clone was seen a few times. The chain uses TRBV19 and TRBJ2-2; 13 nucleotides match TRBD2. CDR1 is LNHDA, CDR2 SQIVND, per germline (reference sequence). This CDR3 spans 14 amino acids. Unmatched junction bases numbered 2, after V lost 8 bases and J lost 5 bases. CDR3 residues: CASGLAGVTGELFF. The CDR3 nucleotides are TGTGCCAGTGGACTAGCGGGAGTTACCGGGGAGCTGTTTTTT.

The V gene is TRBV9, the J gene TRBJ1-3, with D possibly TRBD1 on 6 matching bases. V lost 4 bases and J lost 0, with 11 bases in between. Germline assignment: CDR1 SGDLS and CDR2 YYNGEE. This CDR3 is 15 amino acids long. The CDR3 sequence is CASSPRQASGNTIYF. For the CDR3, the DNA is TGTGCCAGCAGCCCCCGACAGGCCTCTGGAAACACCATATATTTT.